One T cell receptor beta chain is described in this entry. Its antigen remains unidentified. Time point: week 23, last vaccination. With topical imiquimod, each dose of the vaccine consisted of 300 ug of mutant IDH1 20-mer peptide. This record comes from a study of a mutant IDH1 vaccine in newly diagnosed glioma. Study-wide background: Vaccination was launched 4-6 weeks after radiotherapy alone, or with temozolomide cycles. Previous care, which was radiotherapy, temozolomide, or both, most often involved both.

Sequenced by immunoSEQ multiplex PCR; TCRdb stores in-frame clones only, minus some. The table has approximately 35,000 clones, approximately 88% seen once; the top ten hold less than 3%. Sequences were derived from PBMCs, sampled from a glioma patient whose treatment included an IDH1 peptide vaccine. This receptor was obtained from a man in his forties or fifties with glioma.

This CDR3 is CASSLVDTGGNSPLHF. CDR3 DNA: TGTGCCAGCAGCTTAGTAGATACAGGGGGAAATTCACCCCTCCACTTT. This chain uses TRBV7-2 with TRBJ1-6; 8 nucleotides agree with TRBD1. The CDR3 contains 16 residues. J was trimmed by 7 bases and V by 1 base; bases with no gene match: 6. Germline V gene lookup returns CDR1 SGHTA and CDR2 FQGNSA.